The 15 T cell receptor beta chains listed next were all sequenced from one sample in a study of blood T cells in healthy people across ages. The authors ran a second PCR of roughly 6 to 12 cycles using a sample-barcoded 5' primer and a J-beta primer mix. One entry per CDR3 protein, called by TCRdb with MiXCR from the 5' RACE reads. The table has fewer than 1 million distinct CDR3 sequences, roughly 44% seen once. Specimen: blood. The source is a man in his 60s in good health.

This clonotype was observed a few times. The genes are TRBV4-1 and TRBJ2-1; 7 positions match TRBD2. This CDR3 region has 14 residues. CDR1 is MGHRA and CDR2 is YSYEKL in the germline V gene. V shed 1 base, J shed 5 bases, and the junction held 2 bases outside the gene matches. CDR3 DNA sequence: TGCGCCAGCAGCCAAGGGCTAGCGGACAATGAGCAGTTCTTC. Its translation is CASSQGLADNEQFF.

This chain uses TRBV11-2 with TRBJ2-5; 9 bases map to TRBD2. This CDR3 is built from 15 residues. The J segment lost 5 bases and the V segment lost 3 bases, leaving 7 bases of the junction unmatched. Per germline, CDR1 SGHAT and CDR2 FQNNGV. CDR3 region: CASSFLAGGAETQYF. CDR3 nucleotides: TGTGCCAGCAGCTTTCTCGCGGGGGGGGCGGAGACCCAGTACTTC.

A note on this clonotype: A read error may account for a junction end that differs from germline. The chain is built from TRBV14 and TRBJ2-1; no clear D. Per germline, CDR1 SGHDN and CDR2 FVKESK. The CDR3 has 15 amino acids. The CDR3, as DNA: TGTGCCAGCAGCCAAGACGTGGGCAAAAACAATGGGCAGTTCTTC. The encoded protein is CASSQDVGKNNGQFF.

The V call is TRBV28, the J call TRBJ1-2; 7 bases align to TRBD1. The V and J ends lost 3 bases and 7 bases, in that order; junction bases with no gene match: 5. CDR3 length equals 13 residues. Germline V gene sequence: CDR1 MDHEN, CDR2 SYDVKM. Here the CDR3 reads CASSFRQGRGYTF. CDR3 DNA: TGTGCCAGCAGTTTCAGACAGGGCCGTGGCTACACCTTC.

J is TRBJ1-5 and V is TRBV11-2; D may be TRBD1 (5 bases). This CDR3 is built from 13 residues. Trimming stripped 5 bases from V and 6 bases from J, with 11 bases between. Germline-derived CDR1 and CDR2 are SGHAT and FQNNGV. The CDR3 nucleotides are TGTGCCAGCAGCCCCCAGGGTTTTCAGCCCCAGCATTTT. Encoded protein: CASSPQGFQPQHF.

The V and J genes are TRBV7-2 and TRBJ1-2, with D perhaps matching TRBD1 (5 bases). CDR1 and CDR2 (germline): SGHTA, FQGNSA. The CDR3 loop spans 13 amino acids. V lost 5 bases to trimming and J lost 4 bases, with 11 bases between them. The CDR3 region is CASSPSGAYGYTF. The CDR3 DNA reads TGTGCCAGCAGCCCAAGCGGGGCCTATGGCTACACCTTC. Variable domain in full (rest from reference TRBV7-2 and TRBJ1-2): GAGVSQSPSNKVTEKGKDVELRCDPISGHTALYWYRQSLGQGLEFLIYFQGNSAPDKSGLPSDRFSAERTGGSVSTLTIQRTQQEDSAVYLCASSPSGAYGYTFGSGTRLTVV.

CDR3 sequence: CSASHGYDEQYF. The CDR3 bases are TGCAGTGCTAGTCACGGATACGATGAGCAGTACTTC. The genes are TRBV20-1 and TRBJ2-5; the D is unclear. V lost 3 bases to trimming and J lost 11 bases, with 16 bases between them. Germline CDR1 reads DFQATT; CDR2 reads SNEGSKA (reference sequence). The CDR3 length is 12 residues.

V and J are TRBV27 and TRBJ2-5; D not certain. This CDR3 region has 15 residues. With 5 bases removed from V and 4 bases from J, the gap between germline ends came to 17 bases. The germline V gene has CDR1 MNHEY and CDR2 SMNVEV (reference sequence). The CDR3 coding sequence is TGTGCCAGCAGTCCACAGAGAGGTAGAGGAGAGACCCAGTACTTC. Protein: CASSPQRGRGETQYF.

The rearrangement joins TRBV6-6 to TRBJ1-2, with 10 bases aligning to TRBD1. Germline V CDR1 and CDR2: MNHNY, SVGAGI (reference sequence). The CDR3 totals 14 residues. Trimming took 6 bases from V and 4 from J; bases not matched to a gene: 5. The CDR3: CASRGQGTFYGYTF. The CDR3 bases are TGTGCCAGCAGGGGACAGGGGACTTTCTATGGCTACACCTTC.

Here the CDR3 DNA reads TGTGCCAGCAGCTCCCGGCTACACGACAGCCATAATGAAAAACTGTTTTTT. It encodes CASSSRLHDSHNEKLFF. The rearrangement joins TRBV7-9 to TRBJ1-4, with a weak D call TRBD1 (5 bases). Trimming took off 4 bases at V and 4 bases at J, with 19 bases between the two ends. The CDR3 consists of 17 residues. Germline lookup yields CDR1 SEHNR and CDR2 FQNEAQ (reference sequence).

This clonotype was seen a handful of times. The V and J genes are TRBV20-1 and TRBJ2-5; TRBD1 is a possible D gene (6 bases). CDR1 is DFQATT and CDR2 is SNEGSKA in the germline V gene (reference sequence). V was trimmed by 0 bases and J by 6 bases, leaving 14 bases between them. This CDR3 region has 14 residues. This CDR3 is CSAREVQGRKTQYF. The CDR3 coding sequence is TGCAGTGCTAGAGAGGTGCAGGGGAGAAAGACCCAGTACTTC.

In this sample, this clonotype turned up a few times. V and J are TRBV25-1 and TRBJ2-3; D remains ambiguous. CDR1 is MGHDK and CDR2 is SYGVNS in the germline V gene. With 4 bases removed from V and 0 bases from J, the gap between germline ends came to 8 bases. CDR3 size: 14 residues. The CDR3 here is CASSGVTSTDTQYF. The CDR3 nucleotides read TGTGCCAGCAGTGGAGTGACTAGCACAGATACGCAGTATTTT.

The chain is built from TRBV14 and TRBJ2-5; a weak D match, TRBD1 (5 bases). The germline CDR1 and CDR2 sequences are SGHDN and FVKESK. The CDR3 has 13 amino acids. Between the trimmed V and J ends, which lost 4 bases and 3 bases, there was a span of 9 bases. The CDR3 spells CASSPRQKETQYF. CDR3 DNA sequence: TGTGCCAGCAGCCCTAGACAGAAAGAGACCCAGTACTTC.

This clonotype appeared a few times. This chain uses TRBV5-5 with TRBJ2-5, with D unclear. The tail of the sequence fits TRBJ2-7 better, so the J call may be wrong. This CDR3 is 14 amino acids long. Germline V gene sequence: CDR1 SGHKS, CDR2 YYEKEE (reference sequence). The CDR3 coding sequence is TGTGCCAGCACCGTCCCGGGCTCCTCCTACGAGCAGTACTTC. This translates into CASTVPGSSYEQYF.

V gene TRBV20-1 combines with J gene TRBJ2-7, with D perhaps matching TRBD1 or TRBD2 (6 bases each). Trimming stripped 1 base from V and 2 bases from J, with 15 bases between. Germline V gene lookup returns CDR1 DFQATT and CDR2 SNEGSKA (reference sequence). The CDR3 totals 15 residues. CDR3 coding DNA: TGCAGTGCTAGAGGGGGGACACGGGGGACCTACGAGCAGTACTTC. Translating it yields CSARGGTRGTYEQYF.